Listed below are T cell receptor beta chains from one sample, sequenced in a study of early T cells in non-severe SARS-CoV-2 infection. A single record per CDR3 protein comes from TCRdb applying MiXCR to the 5' RACE reads. Here the sample spans over 75,000 distinct CDR3 sequences, 15% being singletons. The specimen sequenced was whole blood. These receptors all stem from an adult who was a healthcare worker with PCR-confirmed SARS-CoV-2 infection or an uninfected control (not recorded which). Both conserved end residues are part of each CDR3. Each record gives: V gene, CDR3 protein.

TRBV18,CASSPGQGRSEQFF
TRBV4-3,CASSRQEGTDTQYF
TRBV9,CASSVDKGGDTQYF
TRBV7-9,CASSSSGSWETQYF
TRBV28,CASRSQGVSSEQYF
TRBV20-1,CSAGLALSEQFF
TRBV19,CASTGGGQPQHF
TRBV20-1,CSARDVKGGIYGYTF
TRBV6-5,CASSYFRKPDTQYF
TRBV28,CASSLWGVNTGELFF
TRBV4-1,CASSPGDPFGGSGNTIYF
TRBV29-1,CSVEVGPVNTEAFF
TRBV20-1,CSANAPGGNGYTF
TRBV28,CAGRDRITDTQYF
TRBV2,CASTPDLAKNIQYF
TRBV25-1,CASSSRDPLGELFF
TRBV7-9,CASSLTSGSGTGKTQYF